This is a list of T cell receptor beta chains from one sample in a study of CD8 T cells in Susac syndrome. TCRdb used MiXCR to reprocess the immunoSEQ multiplex PCR reads, holding one entry per CDR3 protein. The table shows more than 20,000 distinct CDR3 sequences, with 85% to 95% occurring only once. Sequencing input: CD8+ T cells from PBMCs. These receptors originate from a human donor in good health. The conserved cysteine and the conserved F or W are not part of the CDR3 here. Fields, in order: V gene, J gene, CDR3 protein.

v_gene: TRBV27; j_gene: TRBJ2-7; CDR3aa: ASSLALRGYEQY
v_gene: TRBV2; j_gene: TRBJ2-7; CDR3aa: ASSSILYEQY
v_gene: TRBV7-9; j_gene: TRBJ2-1; CDR3aa: ASSPRRVGWRSYNEQF
v_gene: TRBV9; j_gene: TRBJ1-1; CDR3aa: ASSAHMMNTEAF
v_gene: TRBV6-1; j_gene: TRBJ1-2; CDR3aa: ASRLGDRDRGLYGYT
v_gene: TRBV5-6; j_gene: TRBJ2-7; CDR3aa: ASSTDLDEQY
v_gene: TRBV7-6; j_gene: TRBJ2-7; CDR3aa: ASSLAPGQGSGEQY
v_gene: TRBV20-1; j_gene: TRBJ2-2; CDR3aa: SARDQTSGDTGELF
v_gene: TRBV7-9; j_gene: TRBJ2-7; CDR3aa: ASSLMGDYEQY
v_gene: TRBV7-9; j_gene: TRBJ1-1; CDR3aa: ASSLAAGENTEAF
v_gene: TRBV20-1; j_gene: TRBJ2-3; CDR3aa: SARELYHPGLAGVTSSTDTQY
v_gene: TRBV5-1; j_gene: TRBJ1-1; CDR3aa: ASSLWGANTEAF
v_gene: TRBV2; j_gene: TRBJ2-4; CDR3aa: ASAQGSRGKNIQY
v_gene: TRBV7-9; j_gene: TRBJ1-1; CDR3aa: ASSYGQGTEAF
v_gene: TRBV19; j_gene: TRBJ2-7; CDR3aa: ASSTTYEQY
v_gene: TRBV19; j_gene: TRBJ2-5; CDR3aa: ASSMSTWVSQETQY
v_gene: TRBV24-1; j_gene: TRBJ1-5; CDR3aa: ATSDGVNQPQH
v_gene: TRBV6-1; j_gene: TRBJ1-2; CDR3aa: ASRKLEAGADNYGYT
v_gene: TRBV20-1; j_gene: TRBJ2-1; CDR3aa: SAPAGEYNEQF
v_gene: TRBV29-1; j_gene: TRBJ2-3; CDR3aa: SVQTSGTQY
v_gene: TRBV7-8; j_gene: TRBJ2-2; CDR3aa: ASSPSLGGITGELF
v_gene: TRBV9; j_gene: TRBJ1-2; CDR3aa: ASSVGQDYGYT
v_gene: TRBV6-2/TRBV6-3; j_gene: TRBJ2-1; CDR3aa: ASSSALTGGDEQF
v_gene: TRBV19; j_gene: TRBJ2-2; CDR3aa: ASSIGGELS
v_gene: TRBV6-5; j_gene: TRBJ2-1; CDR3aa: ASSYGRSNEQF
v_gene: TRBV27; j_gene: TRBJ2-5; CDR3aa: ASSATPGLAGGLTETQY
v_gene: TRBV4-3; j_gene: TRBJ1-1; CDR3aa: ASSRDSNTEAF
v_gene: TRBV4-3; j_gene: TRBJ1-3; CDR3aa: ASSQAQGANTIY
v_gene: TRBV29-1; j_gene: TRBJ1-3; CDR3aa: SVLTGREGYTIY
v_gene: TRBV3-1; j_gene: TRBJ2-1; CDR3aa: ASSQALGEQF
v_gene: TRBV12-3/TRBV12-4; j_gene: TRBJ1-5; CDR3aa: ASSLSHRQGNQPQH
v_gene: TRBV7-9; j_gene: TRBJ2-3; CDR3aa: ASNLLGPTDTQY
v_gene: TRBV12-3/TRBV12-4; j_gene: TRBJ1-2; CDR3aa: ASSTPGGANYGYT
v_gene: TRBV12-3/TRBV12-4; j_gene: TRBJ2-2; CDR3aa: ASTAGGDTGELF
v_gene: TRBV7-6; j_gene: TRBJ2-1; CDR3aa: ASSSSRDGINEQF
v_gene: TRBV11-2; j_gene: TRBJ1-2; CDR3aa: ASSTPTGNGYT
v_gene: TRBV27; j_gene: TRBJ2-7; CDR3aa: ASSLRGTTPYEQY
v_gene: TRBV6-4; j_gene: TRBJ2-3; CDR3aa: ASSDSAGGSTDTQY
v_gene: TRBV4-1; j_gene: TRBJ2-7; CDR3aa: ASSFRGTGDEQY
v_gene: TRBV27; j_gene: TRBJ2-1; CDR3aa: ASSRRVDEQF
v_gene: TRBV5-1; j_gene: TRBJ1-1; CDR3aa: ASTHFPGQDTEAF